This T cell receptor beta chain was sequenced during a study of control samples from healthy donors and cancer patients. The repertoire was sequenced with immunoSEQ multiplex PCR; TCRdb's copy has only in-frame clones and lacks some. The data hold around 130,000 clones, with about 87% observed a single time. In this sample, this clone turned up once. The sample consisted of blood. The sequence came from a young man in good health.

The CDR3 region is CASSIDLAGVWNEQFF. In DNA form, the CDR3 reads TGTGCCAGTAGTATAGATCTAGCGGGGGTGTGGAATGAGCAGTTCTTC. The J gene is TRBJ2-1, the V gene TRBV19; 10 bases fit TRBD2. The length of the CDR3 is 16 residues. The germline gives CDR1 LNHDA, CDR2 SQIVND (reference sequence). The V and J ends lost 0 bases and 7 bases, in that order; junction bases with no gene match: 6.